This passage covers 21 T cell receptor beta chains from one sample sequenced in a study of shared clonotypes between healthy human individuals. TCRdb's copy holds only in-frame clones and misses some; the assay was immunoSEQ multiplex PCR. The data contain almost 700,000 clones, about 90% of them singletons. Naive CD8 cells were CD45RO-negative, positively selected for CCR7, excluding terminally differentiated effector memory CD45RA+ cells. Material for sequencing was naive CD8+ T cells sorted from blood. The receptors here all came from a man aged 25 to 45 in good health.

This sequence joins TRBV4-1 and TRBJ2-7; D unclear. The germline gives CDR1 MGHRA, CDR2 YSYEKL. The CDR3 loop spans 14 amino acids. Trimming removed 0 bases from V and 2 bases from J, with 8 bases in between. Here the CDR3 DNA reads TGCGCCAGCAGCCAAGAGGCACAGACCTACGAGCAGTACTTC. Protein: CASSQEAQTYEQYF.

This clone came up once. DNA of the CDR3: TGTGCCAGCAGCCCGGGACTAGCGGGTCCCTACGAGCAGTACTTC. Translating it yields CASSPGLAGPYEQYF. The chain has TRBV5-4 and TRBJ2-7, with 12 bases matching TRBD2. The junction had 4 bases not matched to a gene; V was cut back by 4 bases and J by 2 bases. The germline gives CDR1 SGHNT, CDR2 YYREEE (reference sequence). This CDR3 has 15 residues.

The V gene is TRBV4-1, the J gene TRBJ2-1; D is possibly TRBD1 (5 bases). The CDR3 totals 14 residues. Germline V lookup: CDR1 MGHRA, CDR2 YSYEKL. The germline V and J ends were trimmed by 1 base and 12 bases, with 16 bases remaining between them. CDR3 protein: CASSQVLGPIGQFF. In DNA form, the CDR3 reads TGCGCCAGCAGCCAAGTCTTGGGGCCAATCGGGCAGTTCTTC.

V usage is TRBV7-2 and J usage is TRBJ2-3, with TRBD2 matching 8 bases. Unmatched junction bases numbered 3, after V lost 4 bases and J lost 0 bases. CDR3 length: 15 residues. Germline values: CDR1 SGHTA, CDR2 FQGNSA. CDR3 nucleotides: TGTGCCAGCAGCTGGTCTAGCGGGAGCACAGATACGCAGTATTTT. Its protein product is CASSWSSGSTDTQYF.

This clone was recorded once. The chain combines TRBV7-6 with TRBJ2-6, with TRBD1 identical over 11 bases. The trim removed 7 bases at V and 0 bases at J, leaving 5 bases unmatched. Per germline, CDR1 SGHVS and CDR2 FNYEAQ. The CDR3 sequence is 17 residues long. In DNA form, the CDR3 reads TGTGCCAGCACCGATGGACAGGGGGCCTCTGGGGCCAACGTCCTGACTTTC. Its protein is CASTDGQGASGANVLTF.

The chain couples TRBV19 to TRBJ2-7, with D uncertain. Germline V gives CDR1 LNHDA, CDR2 SQIVND (reference sequence). V lost 9 bases and J 2 bases, leaving 8 bases between the germline ends. The CDR3 sequence is 11 residues long. The CDR3 DNA reads as TGTGCCAGCCGAATCCCCTACGAGCAGTACTTC. Its translation: CASRIPYEQYF. The entire variable domain, with the rest obtained from reference TRBV19 and TRBJ2-7, is as follows: DGGITQSPKYLFRKEGQNVTLSCEQNLNHDAMYWYRQDPGQGLRLIYYSQIVNDFQKGDIAEGYSVSREKKESFPLTVTSAQKNPTAFYLCASRIPYEQYFGPGTRLTVT.

This clone was picked up one time. This rearrangement joins TRBV9 to TRBJ2-4; D unresolved. The germline CDR1 and CDR2 sequences are SGDLS and YYNGEE. The CDR3 is made up of 12 amino acids. Trimming left V 0 bases short and J 10 bases short, with 8 bases between. The CDR3 DNA follows: TGTGCCAGCAGCGTAGCTACTGGGATTCAGTACTTC. It encodes CASSVATGIQYF.

V is TRBV27 and J is TRBJ2-7; a possible D gene is TRBD1 (6 bases). Germline CDR1 and CDR2: MNHEY and SMNVEV (reference sequence). V gave up 6 bases and J gave up 9 bases, with 24 bases separating them. This CDR3 has 15 residues. The CDR3 loop reads CASSPFSGQIYGQYF. In nucleotides, the CDR3 is TGTGCCAGCAGCCCCTTCTCCGGACAGATTTATGGGCAGTACTTC.

The J gene is TRBJ2-5, the V gene TRBV18, with D maybe TRBD1 (5 bases). Between the trimmed V and J ends, which lost 1 base and 2 bases, there was a span of 14 bases. In germline, CDR1 is KGHSH, CDR2 LQKENI. This CDR3 comprises 16 residues. CDR3 amino acids: CASSPRSRDIQETQYF. As DNA, the CDR3 is TGTGCCAGCTCACCACGATCCAGGGATATACAAGAGACCCAGTACTTC.

The chain recombines TRBV28 with TRBJ1-5; D gene unclear. Trimming cost V 0 bases and J 7 bases, with 7 bases left between them. Germline V gives CDR1 MDHEN, CDR2 SYDVKM. The CDR3 is 13 amino acids. This chain's CDR3 is CASSLWDGQPQHF. CDR3 in DNA: TGTGCCAGCAGTTTATGGGATGGACAGCCCCAGCATTTT.

This chain links TRBV7-8 with TRBJ2-7; 10 bases fit TRBD2. Trimming removed 3 bases from V and 5 bases from J; junction bases left unmatched: 13. CDR3 size: 17 residues. The germline V gene has CDR1 SGHVS and CDR2 FQNEAQ. In DNA, the CDR3 is TGTGCCAGCAGCTTTAATTGGGAACTAGCGGGACACCACGAGCAGTACTTC. Amino acids: CASSFNWELAGHHEQYF.

The rearrangement links TRBV28 to TRBJ2-7; 9 bases fit TRBD2. Germline trimming cut 3 bases from V and 7 bases from J; bases unmatched to any gene: 10. This CDR3 is built from 15 residues. The germline CDR1 and CDR2 sequences are MDHEN and SYDVKM. The CDR3 reads CASSFRGTSSREQYF. DNA of the CDR3: TGTGCCAGCAGTTTTCGGGGGACTAGCTCGAGAGAGCAGTACTTC.

The chain carries TRBV7-8 and TRBJ1-5; D remains unclear. Germline CDR1 is SGHVS and CDR2 is FQNEAQ. V lost 2 bases to trimming and J lost 4 bases, with 9 bases between them. CDR3 length: 14 amino acids. The CDR3: CASSLNIVNQPQHF. The CDR3 coding sequence is TGTGCCAGCAGCTTAAATATAGTTAATCAGCCCCAGCATTTT.

The rearrangement uses TRBV27 and TRBJ1-2; D remains ambiguous. Germline V CDR1 and CDR2: MNHEY, SMNVEV (reference sequence). Between the trimmed V and J ends, which lost 3 bases and 0 bases, there was a span of 11 bases. The CDR3 runs 15 residues. The CDR3 loop is CASSFTGSTNYGYTF. The CDR3 DNA is TGTGCCAGCAGTTTTACCGGTTCAACTAACTATGGCTACACCTTC.

This chain joins TRBV27 and TRBJ2-2; TRBD1 aligns across 7 bases. The CDR3 is made up of 16 amino acids. V gave up 4 bases and J gave up 3 bases; unmatched junction bases: 8. Germline V gives CDR1 MNHEY, CDR2 SMNVEV (reference sequence). Here the CDR3 DNA reads TGTGCCAGCAGTTCTGAGACAGGGTTATACACCGGGGAGCTGTTTTTT. Its translation: CASSSETGLYTGELFF.

This clone has only one observation. The chain's CDR3 is CASSYTGSEQFF. In DNA, the CDR3 is TGTGCCAGCAGTTACACAGGGTCGGAGCAGTTCTTC. The V gene is TRBV6-5, the J gene TRBJ2-1; maybe TRBD1 (6 bases). The germline V gene encodes CDR1 MNHEY and CDR2 SVGAGI. V lost 2 bases and J 10 bases, leaving 9 bases between the germline ends. This CDR3 comprises 12 residues.

The rearrangement uses TRBV10-3 and TRBJ2-7; 14 bases line up with TRBD2. The CDR3 runs 15 residues. Germline CDR1 is ENHRY and CDR2 is SYGVKD. The J segment lost 3 bases and the V segment lost 6 bases, leaving 4 bases of the junction unmatched. The CDR3 sequence is CAISTGLAGDYEQYF. CDR3 bases: TGTGCCATCAGCACGGGACTAGCGGGAGACTACGAGCAGTACTTC.

This chain links TRBV2 with TRBJ1-5, with D possibly being TRBD1 (5 bases). The CDR3 is 14 residues long. Trimming cost V 2 bases and J 3 bases, with 8 bases left between them. Germline V CDR1 and CDR2: SNHLY, FYNNEI. CDR3 DNA sequence: TGTGCCAGCAGTGAAACAGGTCCCAATCAGCCCCAGCATTTT. The encoded protein is CASSETGPNQPQHF.

In this sample, this clone turned up once. J is TRBJ1-4 and V is TRBV5-4, with 10 positions matching TRBD1. J was trimmed by 3 bases and V by 1 base; bases with no gene match: 6. The CDR3 is 17 amino acids. CDR1 and CDR2 (germline): SGHNT, YYREEE (reference sequence). The DNA of the CDR3 is TGTGCCAGCAGCTTGCGGGGACAGGGGTTGGCTAATGAAAAACTGTTTTTT. Protein product: CASSLRGQGLANEKLFF.

The V and J genes are TRBV5-1 and TRBJ2-1; D gene unclear. Germline V gene sequence: CDR1 SGHRS, CDR2 YFSETQ. CDR3 length: 16 amino acids. Trimming shortened V by 1 base and J by 5 bases, and 16 bases separated the two germline ends. CDR3 DNA: TGCGCCAGCAGCTTGAGTCAGTATGTGGAAGACAATGAGCAGTTCTTC. Amino acid sequence: CASSLSQYVEDNEQFF. The full variable domain, with the rest looked up from reference TRBV5-1 and TRBJ2-1, is KAGVTQTPRYLIKTRGQQVTLSCSPISGHRSVSWYQQTPGQGLQFLFEYFSETQRNKGNFPGRFSGRQFSNSRSEMNVSTLELGDSALYLCASSLSQYVEDNEQFFGPGTRLTVL.

The V gene is TRBV28, the J gene TRBJ1-5; TRBD1 agrees at 9 bases. J gave up 1 base and V 10 bases, and 14 bases lay outside the gene matches. The CDR3 spans 17 residues. The germline gives CDR1 MDHEN, CDR2 SYDVKM. CDR3 coding DNA: TGTGCCACCTTAGGGGACAGGGCTATATGGAGCAATCAGCCCCAGCATTTT. This sequence encodes CATLGDRAIWSNQPQHF.